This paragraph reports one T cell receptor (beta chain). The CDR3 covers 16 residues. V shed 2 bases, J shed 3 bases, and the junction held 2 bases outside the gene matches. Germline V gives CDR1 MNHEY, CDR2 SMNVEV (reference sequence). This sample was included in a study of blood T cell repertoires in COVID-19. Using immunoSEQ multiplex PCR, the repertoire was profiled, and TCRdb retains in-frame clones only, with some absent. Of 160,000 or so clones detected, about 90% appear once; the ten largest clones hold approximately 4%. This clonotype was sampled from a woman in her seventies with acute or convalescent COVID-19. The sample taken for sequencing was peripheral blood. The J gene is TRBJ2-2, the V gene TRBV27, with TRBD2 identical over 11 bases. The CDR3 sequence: CASSLELAGDTGELFF. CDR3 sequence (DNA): TGTGCCAGCAGTTTAGAACTAGCGGGAGACACCGGGGAGCTGTTTTTT.